The 23 T cell receptor beta chains in this list originate from one sample, sequenced in a study of T cell responses to AZD1222 COVID-19 vaccine. Only in-frame clones appear in the TCRdb table, and some are missing; sequencing was by immunoSEQ multiplex PCR. Of 95,000 to 110,000 clones in the sample, around 87% were seen once. The sequencing here drew on peripheral blood, taken on day 0 of AZD1222 vaccination. These receptors were taken from an adult in good health.

V gene TRBV30 combines with J gene TRBJ2-1, with TRBD1 identical over 8 bases. The length of the CDR3 is 14 residues. The V and J ends lost 7 bases and 2 bases, in that order; junction bases with no gene match: 7. Germline values: CDR1 GTSNPN, CDR2 SVGIG (reference sequence). The CDR3 coding sequence is TGTGCCTCTACAGGGGGATGGGCCTACAATGAGCAGTTCTTC. Protein product: CASTGGWAYNEQFF.

The genes are TRBV5-6 and TRBJ1-2; weak D call: TRBD1 (6 bases). The CDR3 is 16 residues long. CDR1 is SGHDT, CDR2 YYEEEE, per germline. V lost 5 bases to trimming and J lost 10 bases, with 27 bases between them. CDR3 sequence reads: CASSRQAPTPYGTYTF. The CDR3 DNA follows: TGTGCCAGCAGTAGACAGGCACCTACCCCCTATGGGACCTACACCTTC.

The V gene is TRBV6-5, the J gene TRBJ2-2; no clear D. Germline CDR1 is MNHEY and CDR2 is SVGAGI. The V gene lost 6 bases and the J gene lost 5 bases, with 16 bases spanning the gap. The CDR3 sequence is 15 residues long. CDR3 DNA: TGTGCCAGCAGAAAGCCAGGTCTAGGGACCGGGGAGCTGTTTTTT. Its translation: CASRKPGLGTGELFF.

The rearrangement links TRBV3-1 (or the pseudogene TRBV3-2) to TRBJ2-2; D call uncertain. This CDR3 spans 13 amino acids. CDR1 is LGHDT, CDR2 YNNKEL, per germline (reference sequence). Trimming pared 5 bases from V and 1 base from J, leaving 5 bases between. CDR3 amino acids: CASSAGNTGELFF. CDR3 coding DNA: TGTGCCAGCAGCGCAGGGAACACCGGGGAGCTGTTTTTT.

V gene TRBV28 combines with J gene TRBJ2-2; TRBD2 might be the D (6 bases). This CDR3 has 17 residues. The V end was cut by 3 bases, the J end by 4 bases, with 18 bases between. CDR1 MDHEN and CDR2 SYDVKM come from the germline V gene. In DNA, the CDR3 is TGTGCCAGCAGTTTTCCATCAAGGAGGGATTCCACCGGGGAGCTGTTTTTT. This sequence encodes CASSFPSRRDSTGELFF.

The chain couples TRBV24-1 to TRBJ2-3; D possibly uses TRBD1 or TRBD2 (5 bases each). The CDR3 runs 14 residues. Germline V gives CDR1 KGHDR, CDR2 SFDVKD. V lost 4 bases and J lost 10, with 17 bases in between. In DNA form, the CDR3 reads TGTGCCACCAGTGACCCCGGGACGCCCCCAGCGCAGTATTTT. This translates into CATSDPGTPPAQYF.

The V gene is TRBV5-1, the J gene TRBJ1-3; D might be TRBD1 (6 bases). The CDR3 is made up of 15 amino acids. In germline, CDR1 is SGHRS, CDR2 YFSETQ. Trimming stripped 4 bases from V and 2 bases from J, with 13 bases between. The CDR3 reads CASSPTRGTGNTIYF. The CDR3 DNA follows: TGCGCCAGCAGCCCGACGAGGGGGACTGGAAACACCATATATTTT.

The rearrangement links TRBV7-9 to TRBJ1-1, with unresolved D. This CDR3 has 16 residues. Trimming cost V 0 bases and J 2 bases, with 13 bases left between them. The germline CDR1 and CDR2 sequences are SEHNR and FQNEAQ (reference sequence). The CDR3 DNA follows: TGTGCCAGCAGCTTAGCGGGAATTGGGCCTAACACTGAAGCTTTCTTT. This sequence encodes CASSLAGIGPNTEAFF.

The CDR3 DNA is TGCGCCAGCAGCCAAACTTCACCTCACAGGGCAATCGGAAACACCATATATTTT. This gives the protein CASSQTSPHRAIGNTIYF. The chain combines TRBV5-1 with TRBJ1-3; tentatively, D is TRBD1 (6 bases). The V end was cut by 4 bases, the J end by 4 bases, with 24 bases between. The CDR3 spans 18 residues. Germline assignment: CDR1 SGHRS and CDR2 YFSETQ.

This rearrangement joins TRBV11-2 to TRBJ1-3; D not resolved. V was cut by 5 bases and J by 0 bases, with 11 bases left in between. This CDR3 is 15 amino acids long. CDR1 and CDR2 from the germline V gene are SGHAT and FQNNGV. The CDR3 region is CASSLGFFSGNTIYF. The CDR3 DNA reads as TGTGCCAGCAGCCTCGGGTTCTTCTCTGGAAACACCATATATTTT.

The V call is TRBV27, the J call TRBJ2-3; D is possibly TRBD2 (6 bases). The CDR3 has 16 residues. Germline lookup yields CDR1 MNHEY and CDR2 SMNVEV (reference sequence). V was cut by 2 bases and J by 0 bases, with 12 bases left in between. CDR3 amino acids: CASSLAGGASTDTQYF. CDR3 DNA: TGTGCCAGCAGTTTAGCGGGCGGGGCTAGCACAGATACGCAGTATTTT.

In regard to this clone: This same CDR3 is encoded by further DNA sequences in the sample. The chain couples TRBV12-3 or TRBV12-4 to TRBJ2-2; D is unresolved. The CDR3 is 13 residues long. V shed 5 bases and J shed 1 base, with 5 bases lying between them. The CDR3 bases are TGTGCCAGCAGTGAGCAGAACACCGGGGAGCTGTTTTTT. As protein: CASSEQNTGELFF.

The rearrangement links TRBV2 to TRBJ2-6, with 10 nucleotides matching TRBD1. CDR3 length: 17 residues. Germline assignment: CDR1 SNHLY and CDR2 FYNNEI. J lost 2 bases, V lost 6 bases, and 7 bases had no gene match. The CDR3 nucleotides are TGTGCCAGCAGGGCCGGGACAGGGGAACCTGGGGCCAACGTCCTGACTTTC. Translated, it gives CASRAGTGEPGANVLTF. The full variable domain, with the rest looked up from reference TRBV2 and TRBJ2-6, is EPEVTQTPSHQVTQMGQEVILRCVPISNHLYFYWYRQILGQKVEFLVSFYNNEISEKSEIFDDQFSVERPDGSNFTLKIRSTKLEDSAMYFCASRAGTGEPGANVLTFGAGSRLTVL.

The chain is built from TRBV5-6 and TRBJ1-2; D is perhaps TRBD1 (5 bases). The V gene's germline CDR1 is SGHDT and CDR2 YYEEEE. This CDR3 is 13 amino acids long. The ends were cut back, 4 bases at V and 3 bases at J, with 10 bases in the middle. CDR3 in amino acids: CASSVVTDYGYTF. The CDR3 nucleotides read TGTGCCAGCAGCGTGGTGACAGACTATGGCTACACCTTC. The full variable domain, with the rest looked up from reference TRBV5-6 and TRBJ1-2, is DAGVTQSPTHLIKTRGQQVTLRCSPKSGHDTVSWYQQALGQGPQFIFQYYEEEERQRGNFPDRFSGHQFPNYSSELNVNALLLGDSALYLCASSVVTDYGYTFGSGTRLTVV.

This chain joins TRBV30 and TRBJ1-2, with TRBD1 as a possible D gene (5 bases). Germline-derived CDR1 and CDR2 are GTSNPN and SVGIG (reference sequence). The CDR3 contains 15 residues. Between the trimmed V and J ends, which lost 8 bases and 4 bases, there was a span of 23 bases. DNA for the CDR3: TGTGCCGGGCGTCAGTCCCCGACAGTGCCCTATGGCTACACCTTC. It yields the protein CAGRQSPTVPYGYTF. Using reference TRBV30 and TRBJ1-2 for the parts outside the CDR3, the full variable domain is SQTIHQWPATLVQPVGSPLSLECTVEGTSNPNLYWYRQAAGRGLQLLFYSVGIGQISSEVPQNLSASRPQDRQFILSSKKLLLSDSGFYLCAGRQSPTVPYGYTFGSGTRLTVV.

This clone appeared once. This rearrangement joins TRBV19 to TRBJ2-2, with unresolved D. Germline-derived CDR1 and CDR2 are LNHDA and SQIVND (reference sequence). CDR3 length equals 12 residues. The ends were cut back, 5 bases at V and 5 bases at J, with 6 bases in the middle. CDR3 DNA: TGTGCCAGTAGTCTTTCTACCGGGGAGCTGTTTTTT. Its protein product is CASSLSTGELFF.

The rearrangement uses TRBV2 and TRBJ2-5; D may match TRBD1 or TRBD2 (6 bases each). Germline CDR1 SNHLY, CDR2 FYNNEI. Deletions cut 7 bases from V and 5 bases from J, with 14 bases between. This CDR3 spans 13 amino acids. The CDR3 loop reads CASMGTGGETQYF. In DNA form, the CDR3 reads TGTGCCAGCATGGGCACCGGGGGCGAGACCCAGTACTTC.

The chain is built from TRBV6-5 and TRBJ2-1; D call uncertain. CDR3 length: 15 amino acids. CDR1 is MNHEY, CDR2 SVGAGI, per germline. Between the trimmed V and J ends, which lost 0 bases and 10 bases, there was a span of 16 bases. The CDR3 region has the DNA TGTGCCAGCAGTTACTCAACACTCGGTTATTTGGAGCAGTTCTTC. Residues: CASSYSTLGYLEQFF.

CDR3 bases: TGTGCCAGCAGTCCCATTACAGGGGGAAACACTGAAGCTTTCTTT. Translation gives CASSPITGGNTEAFF. V usage is TRBV6-5 and J usage is TRBJ1-1, with 8 bases identical to TRBD1. The CDR3 is 15 amino acids. CDR1 is MNHEY, CDR2 SVGAGI, per germline. The V gene end was trimmed by 5 bases and the J gene end by 2 bases; junction bases not matched to a gene: 7.

This clone was detected only once. The chain combines TRBV4-2 with TRBJ2-1, with D perhaps matching TRBD2 (5 bases). The CDR3 runs to 16 residues. Germline CDR1 LGHNA, CDR2 YNFKEQ. Trimming cost V 1 base and J 2 bases, with 12 bases left between them. DNA of the CDR3: TGTGCCAGCAGCCAAGTCACACCCGGGACCTACAATGAGCAGTTCTTC. It translates to CASSQVTPGTYNEQFF.

The chain joins TRBV12-5 to TRBJ1-2, with unresolved D. Germline V CDR1 and CDR2: LGHNT, FRNRAP. CDR3 length equals 12 residues. The V end lost 9 bases, the J end lost 4 bases, and 12 bases lay between the germline ends. The CDR3 here is CASRNAGYGYTF. The CDR3 DNA reads TGTGCTAGCCGAAATGCCGGCTATGGCTACACCTTC.

The table lists this clone with a few counts. This chain joins TRBV5-5 and TRBJ1-1; D is unclear. This CDR3 has 15 amino acids. Trimming took 2 bases from V and 1 from J, leaving 12 bases between them. Germline V CDR1 and CDR2: SGHKS, YYEKEE (reference sequence). The CDR3 nucleotides are TGTGCCAGCAGCTTCATTTTCAGCGGGAACACTGAAGCTTTCTTT. This encodes CASSFIFSGNTEAFF.

V is TRBV5-6 and J is TRBJ2-7, with D perhaps matching TRBD2 (6 bases). The V and J ends lost 1 base and 2 bases respectively, with 13 bases between them. Germline CDR1 reads SGHDT; CDR2 reads YYEEEE. The CDR3 totals 15 residues. CDR3 nucleotide sequence: TGTGCCAGCAGCTTGTACGGGGGTGCCCCCTACGAGCAGTACTTC. It yields the protein CASSLYGGAPYEQYF.